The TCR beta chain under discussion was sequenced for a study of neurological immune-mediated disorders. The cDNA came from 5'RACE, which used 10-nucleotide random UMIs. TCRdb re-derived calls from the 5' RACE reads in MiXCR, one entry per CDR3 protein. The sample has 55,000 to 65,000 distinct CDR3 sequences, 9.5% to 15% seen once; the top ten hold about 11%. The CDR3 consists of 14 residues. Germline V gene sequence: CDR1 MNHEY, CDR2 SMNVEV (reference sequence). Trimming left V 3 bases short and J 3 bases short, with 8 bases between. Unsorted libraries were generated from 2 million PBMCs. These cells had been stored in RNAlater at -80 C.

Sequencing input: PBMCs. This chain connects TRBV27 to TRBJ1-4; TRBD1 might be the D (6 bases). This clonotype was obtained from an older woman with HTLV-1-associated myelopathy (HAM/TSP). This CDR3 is CASSLWGPNEKLFF. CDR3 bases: TGTGCCAGCAGTTTGTGGGGGCCTAATGAAAAACTGTTTTTT.